These 14 T cell receptor beta chains were sequenced from one sample in a study of blood T cell repertoires in COVID-19. This table comes from immunoSEQ multiplex PCR, and its TCRdb copy is limited to in-frame clones, with some not included. Of around 73,000 clones detected, about four fifths appear once; the ten largest clones hold 25% to 30%. The sample taken for sequencing was peripheral blood. These receptors came from a human donor in a cohort sampled during active COVID-19.

Concerning this clone: Other nucleotide sequences from this sample produce the same CDR3. The rearrangement links TRBV5-1 to TRBJ1-5; 11 positions match TRBD1. V trimming: 4 bases; J trimming: 4 bases; junction bases outside the gene matches: 4. CDR1 SGHRS and CDR2 YFSETQ come from the germline V gene. The CDR3 has 15 amino acids. Here the CDR3 reads CASSTGQGGNQPQHF. In nucleotides, the CDR3 is TGCGCCAGCAGCACGGGACAGGGGGGAAATCAGCCCCAGCATTTT.

The chain employs TRBV19 and TRBJ1-4; 10 bases are shared with TRBD1. This CDR3 spans 15 amino acids. The V gene end was trimmed by 5 bases and the J gene end by 8 bases; junction bases not matched to a gene: 8. CDR1 is LNHDA, CDR2 SQIVND, per germline (reference sequence). The CDR3 sequence: CASSPLGQGTEKLFF. Written as DNA, the CDR3 is TGTGCCAGTAGTCCGTTGGGACAGGGGACGGAAAAACTGTTTTTT. Looking up the rest from reference TRBV19 and TRBJ1-4 gives the full variable domain: DGGITQSPKYLFRKEGQNVTLSCEQNLNHDAMYWYRQDPGQGLRLIYYSQIVNDFQKGDIAEGYSVSREKKESFPLTVTSAQKNPTAFYLCASSPLGQGTEKLFFGSGTQLSVL.

The rearrangement links TRBV28 to TRBJ1-2; possibly TRBD1 for D (6 bases). This CDR3 region has 13 residues. V shed 7 bases and J shed 14 bases, with 23 bases lying between them. Germline values: CDR1 MDHEN, CDR2 SYDVKM. The CDR3 region is CASIHRRDIAWTF. For the CDR3, the DNA is TGTGCCAGCATCCACCGCCGGGACATCGCCTGGACCTTC.

J is TRBJ2-7 and V is TRBV2; 7 nucleotides match TRBD2. CDR3 length: 14 residues. With 0 bases clipped from V and 6 bases from J, the junction kept 5 bases outside the gene matches. Germline CDR1 reads SNHLY; CDR2 reads FYNNEI. The CDR3 nucleotides are TGTGCCAGCAGTGAAGCGCCAGCGGGGCTCGAGCAGTACTTC. Its translation: CASSEAPAGLEQYF.

The genes are TRBV4-3 and TRBJ2-7; weak D call: TRBD2 (7 bases). Germline loops: CDR1 LGHNA, CDR2 YSLEER. V lost 0 bases, J lost 6 bases, and 15 bases lay in between. The CDR3 is made up of 15 amino acids. This CDR3 is CASSQEGGPGFEQYF. The CDR3 DNA reads as TGCGCCAGCAGCCAAGAGGGGGGGCCCGGATTCGAGCAGTACTTC.

The chain recombines TRBV2 with TRBJ1-6; unclear D gene. CDR3 size: 15 residues. V lost 3 bases, J lost 7 bases, and 13 bases lay in between. Germline-derived CDR1 and CDR2 are SNHLY and FYNNEI. The CDR3 region is CASSEEGFSNSPLHF. For the CDR3, the DNA is TGTGCCAGCAGTGAGGAGGGTTTCTCGAATTCACCCCTCCACTTT.

The genes are TRBV7-2 and TRBJ1-3, with no clear D. The V gene lost 1 base and the J gene lost 0 bases, with 10 bases spanning the gap. Germline CDR1 reads SGHTA; CDR2 reads FQGNSA. This CDR3 is 16 amino acids long. CDR3 in DNA: TGTGCCAGCAGCTTAGGCGGCCTTATCTCTGGAAACACCATATATTTT. Protein: CASSLGGLISGNTIYF. Based on the CDR3 plus reference TRBV7-2 and TRBJ1-3, the full variable domain is GAGVSQSPSNKVTEKGKDVELRCDPISGHTALYWYRQSLGQGLEFLIYFQGNSAPDKSGLPSDRFSAERTGGSVSTLTIQRTQQEDSAVYLCASSLGGLISGNTIYFGEGSWLTVV.

The chain carries TRBV6-5 and TRBJ2-7; 9 positions match TRBD1. This CDR3 has 14 residues. J was trimmed by 3 bases and V by 0 bases; bases with no gene match: 0. Looked up from germline, CDR1 is MNHEY and CDR2 is SVGAGI. DNA for the CDR3: TGTGCCAGCAGTTACTCGACAGGGGGCTACGAGCAGTACTTC. It codes for CASSYSTGGYEQYF.

This clone has more than one count but fewer than ten. V and J are TRBV7-3 and TRBJ2-2; D not resolved. Trimming took off 4 bases at V and 8 bases at J, with 8 bases between the two ends. CDR1 and CDR2 from the germline V gene are SGHTA and FQGTGA. This CDR3 is 12 amino acids long. CDR3 amino acids: CASSSELGELFF. The CDR3 DNA follows: TGTGCCAGCAGCTCGGAACTAGGGGAGCTGTTTTTT.

The chain couples TRBV10-3 to TRBJ1-1; 9 positions agree with TRBD1. CDR1 and CDR2 (germline): ENHRY, SYGVKD. The CDR3 runs to 14 residues. After removal of 0 bases from V and 5 bases from J, the junction contained 1 base not matched to a gene. The CDR3 DNA follows: TGTGCCATCAGTGAGTCGACAGGGGGGACTGAAGCTTTCTTT. Translation gives CAISESTGGTEAFF.

A note on this clone: The sample carries other DNA sequences with the same CDR3. The CDR3 region has the DNA TGTGCCAGCAGCTTAGCTAGCGGGGGCACAGATACGCAGTATTTT. This gives the protein CASSLASGGTDTQYF. The V and J genes are TRBV7-2 and TRBJ2-3, with 8 positions matching TRBD2. This CDR3 region has 15 residues. In germline, CDR1 is SGHTA, CDR2 FQGNSA. V was clipped by 0 bases and J by 1 base; unmatched bases: 0.

J is TRBJ2-3 and V is TRBV3-1 (or the pseudogene TRBV3-2); tentative D call: TRBD2 (6 bases). The germline V gene has CDR1 LGHDT and CDR2 YNNKEL (reference sequence). The CDR3 covers 14 residues. With 5 bases removed from V and 2 bases from J, the gap between germline ends came to 11 bases. CDR3 nucleotides: TGTGCCAGCAGCGACGGGACTGACACAGATACGCAGTATTTT. It encodes CASSDGTDTDTQYF.

This clone was seen only a few times. The chain employs TRBV25-1 and TRBJ1-1; 10 nucleotides match TRBD1. The V segment lost 7 bases and the J segment 0 bases; nucleotides outside the gene matches: 8. The CDR3 sequence is 16 residues long. Germline V gene lookup returns CDR1 MGHDK and CDR2 SYGVNS. DNA for the CDR3: TGTGCCAGCATGCCAGGACAGGGGGATTTGAACACTGAAGCTTTCTTT. Translation gives CASMPGQGDLNTEAFF.

The CDR3 DNA is TGTGCCAGCAGCTTACTTGGAGGGTTTAGCAATCAGCCCCAGCATTTT. Encoded protein: CASSLLGGFSNQPQHF. The genes are TRBV7-2 and TRBJ1-5; D is unclear. With 2 bases removed from V and 0 bases from J, the gap between germline ends came to 11 bases. Germline V gene sequence: CDR1 SGHTA, CDR2 FQGNSA. The CDR3 runs to 16 residues.